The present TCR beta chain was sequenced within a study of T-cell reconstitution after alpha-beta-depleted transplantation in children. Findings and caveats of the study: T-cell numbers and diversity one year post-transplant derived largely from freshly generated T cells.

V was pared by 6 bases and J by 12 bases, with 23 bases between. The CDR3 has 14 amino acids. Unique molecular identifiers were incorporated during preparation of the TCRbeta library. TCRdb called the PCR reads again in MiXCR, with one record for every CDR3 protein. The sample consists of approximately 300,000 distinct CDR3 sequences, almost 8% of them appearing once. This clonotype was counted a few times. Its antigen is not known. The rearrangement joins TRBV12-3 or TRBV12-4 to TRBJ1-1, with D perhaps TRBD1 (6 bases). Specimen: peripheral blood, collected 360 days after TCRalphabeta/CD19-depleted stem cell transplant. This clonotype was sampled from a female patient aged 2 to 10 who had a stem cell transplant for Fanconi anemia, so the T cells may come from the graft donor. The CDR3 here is CASSLAGQIAETFF. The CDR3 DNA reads TGTGCCAGCAGCCTCGCCGGACAGATAGCCGAAACTTTCTTT.